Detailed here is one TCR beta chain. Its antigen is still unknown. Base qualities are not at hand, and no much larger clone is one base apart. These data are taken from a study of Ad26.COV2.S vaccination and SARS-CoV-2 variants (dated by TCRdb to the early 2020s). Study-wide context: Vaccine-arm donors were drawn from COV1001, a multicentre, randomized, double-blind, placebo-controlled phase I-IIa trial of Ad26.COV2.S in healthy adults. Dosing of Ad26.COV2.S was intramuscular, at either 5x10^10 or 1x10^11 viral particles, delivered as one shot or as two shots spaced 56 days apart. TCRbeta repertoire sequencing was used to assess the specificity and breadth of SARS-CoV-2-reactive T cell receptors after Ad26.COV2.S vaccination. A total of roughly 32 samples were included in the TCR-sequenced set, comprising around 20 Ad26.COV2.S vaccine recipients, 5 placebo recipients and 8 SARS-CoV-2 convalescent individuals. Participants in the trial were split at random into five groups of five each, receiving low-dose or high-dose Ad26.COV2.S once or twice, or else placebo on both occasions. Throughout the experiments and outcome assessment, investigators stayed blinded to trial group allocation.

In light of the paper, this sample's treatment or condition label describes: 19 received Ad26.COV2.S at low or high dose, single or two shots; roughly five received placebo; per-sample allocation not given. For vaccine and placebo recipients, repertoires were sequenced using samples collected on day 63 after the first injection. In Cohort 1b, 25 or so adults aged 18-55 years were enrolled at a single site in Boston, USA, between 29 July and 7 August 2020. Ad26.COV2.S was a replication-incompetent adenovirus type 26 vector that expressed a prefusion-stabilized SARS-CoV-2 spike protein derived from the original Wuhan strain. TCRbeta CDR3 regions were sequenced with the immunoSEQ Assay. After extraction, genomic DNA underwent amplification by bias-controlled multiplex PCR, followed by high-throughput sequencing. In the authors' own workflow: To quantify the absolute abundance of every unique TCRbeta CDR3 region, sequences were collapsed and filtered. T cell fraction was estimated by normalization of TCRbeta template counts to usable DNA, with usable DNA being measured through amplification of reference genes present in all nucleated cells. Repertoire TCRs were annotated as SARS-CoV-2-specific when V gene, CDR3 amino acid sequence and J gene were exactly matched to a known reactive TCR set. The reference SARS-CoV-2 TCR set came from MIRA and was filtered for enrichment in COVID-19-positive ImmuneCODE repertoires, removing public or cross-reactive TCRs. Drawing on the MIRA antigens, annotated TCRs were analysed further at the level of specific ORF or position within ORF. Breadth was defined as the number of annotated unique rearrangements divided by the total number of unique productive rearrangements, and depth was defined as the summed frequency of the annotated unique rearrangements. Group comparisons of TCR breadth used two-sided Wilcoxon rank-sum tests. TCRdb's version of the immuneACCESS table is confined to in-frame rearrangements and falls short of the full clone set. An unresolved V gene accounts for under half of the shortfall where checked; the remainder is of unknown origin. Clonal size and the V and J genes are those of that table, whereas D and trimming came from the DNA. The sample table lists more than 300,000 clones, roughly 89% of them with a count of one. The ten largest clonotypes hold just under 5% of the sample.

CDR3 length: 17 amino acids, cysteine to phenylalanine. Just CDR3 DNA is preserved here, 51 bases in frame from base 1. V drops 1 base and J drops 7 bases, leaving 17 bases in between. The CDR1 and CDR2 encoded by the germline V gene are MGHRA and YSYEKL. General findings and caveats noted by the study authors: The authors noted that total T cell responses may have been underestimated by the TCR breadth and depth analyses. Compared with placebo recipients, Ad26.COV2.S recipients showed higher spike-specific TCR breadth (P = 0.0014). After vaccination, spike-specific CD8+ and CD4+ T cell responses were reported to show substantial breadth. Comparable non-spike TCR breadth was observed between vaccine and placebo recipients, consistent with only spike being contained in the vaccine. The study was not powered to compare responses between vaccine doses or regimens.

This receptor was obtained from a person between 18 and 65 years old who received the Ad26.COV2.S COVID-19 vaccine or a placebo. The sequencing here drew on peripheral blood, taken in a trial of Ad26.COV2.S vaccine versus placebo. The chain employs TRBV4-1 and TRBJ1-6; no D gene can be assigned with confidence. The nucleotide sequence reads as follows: TGCGCCAGCAGCCAAGGGGCGGAAGGGATGATGAATTCACCCCTCCACTTT. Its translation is CASSQGAEGMMNSPLHF.